Listed here are 23 T cell receptor beta chains from one sample, sequenced in a study of blood T cell repertoires in COVID-19 (dated by TCRdb to 2019 to 2021). The library relied on the immunoSEQ multiplex PCR assay. Here the immuneACCESS table is served through TCRdb, limited to in-frame sequences with V and J called. Missing clones are a known gap in these copies; in checked studies unresolved V genes cover under half, and the rest lacks a known reason. The sample table records 150,000 or so clones; roughly 87% of these occur just once. The ten largest clones take up roughly 4% of the sample. Source material: PBMCs or T cells enriched from blood (not recorded which). These receptors all stem from a woman aged 40 to 50 who had been exposed to COVID-19.

This rearrangement joins TRBV28 to TRBJ1-2; D is unclear. CDR1 and CDR2 (germline): MDHEN, SYDVKM. The CDR3 has 13 residues. V lost 4 bases and J 8 bases, leaving 14 bases between the germline ends. CDR3 loop: CASSSSGSGGYTF. The CDR3 DNA reads as TGTGCCAGCAGTTCGTCGGGGTCGGGCGGCTACACCTTC.

This clone was seen just once. The chain links TRBV5-4 to TRBJ2-7; possibly TRBD1 for D (6 bases). The ends were cut back, 3 bases at V and 11 bases at J, with 21 bases in the middle. The CDR3 sequence is 14 residues long. Germline CDR1 is SGHNT and CDR2 is YYREEE (reference sequence). The chain's CDR3 is CASSSFGTSIWEYF. The DNA of the CDR3 is TGTGCCAGCAGCTCTTTTGGGACAAGCATCTGGGAGTACTTC.

The genes are TRBV6-5 and TRBJ1-5; 8 bases match TRBD1. The V segment lost 7 bases and the J segment 4 bases; nucleotides outside the gene matches: 9. The CDR3 consists of 15 residues. Germline CDR1 is MNHEY and CDR2 is SVGAGI. DNA of the CDR3: TGTGCCAGCATACTCGGACAGGGCGGGAATCAGCCCCAGCATTTT. Its protein product is CASILGQGGNQPQHF.

In regard to this clone: Distinct nucleotide sequences in the sample also encode this CDR3. The chain couples TRBV5-1 to TRBJ1-5, with 7 bases fitting TRBD1. The junction had 2 bases not matched to a gene; V was cut back by 0 bases and J by 5 bases. The CDR3 is made up of 14 amino acids. Germline loops: CDR1 SGHRS, CDR2 YFSETQ. The CDR3 spells CASSLGQGDQPQHF. CDR3 coding DNA: TGCGCCAGCAGCTTGGGACAGGGAGATCAGCCCCAGCATTTT.

The chain couples TRBV9 to TRBJ2-1; D is perhaps TRBD1 (6 bases). This CDR3 region has 14 residues. The V and J ends lost 4 bases and 6 bases respectively, with 14 bases between them. The V gene's germline CDR1 is SGDLS and CDR2 YYNGEE. The DNA for the CDR3 is TGTGCCAGCAGCTTAGAACCAGGGGTCAATGAGCAGTTCTTC. It yields the protein CASSLEPGVNEQFF.

The chain carries TRBV25-1 and TRBJ2-4; TRBD1 agrees at 8 bases. Germline V gene lookup returns CDR1 MGHDK and CDR2 SYGVNS. CDR3 size: 15 residues. V shed 7 bases, J shed 9 bases, and the junction held 14 bases outside the gene matches. CDR3 bases: TGTGCCAGCAAGGGGACAGGCGGAGTATTTAGCATTCAGTACTTC. It yields the protein CASKGTGGVFSIQYF.

The CDR3 sequence is CSASPSGGTQETQYF. As DNA, the CDR3 is TGCAGTGCTAGTCCTAGCGGGGGTACCCAAGAGACCCAGTACTTC. The genes are TRBV20-1 and TRBJ2-5, with 10 bases matching TRBD2. The germline gives CDR1 DFQATT, CDR2 SNEGSKA (reference sequence). The length of the CDR3 is 15 residues. V was clipped by 3 bases and J by 1 base; unmatched bases: 5.

This chain connects TRBV19 to TRBJ1-4, with a possible D match to TRBD1 (6 bases). The CDR3 runs 15 residues. The germline gives CDR1 LNHDA, CDR2 SQIVND (reference sequence). V dropped 6 bases and J dropped 8 bases, with 19 bases sitting between them. The CDR3 loop reads CASSADSIRQEKLFF. The CDR3 nucleotides read TGTGCCAGTAGCGCGGACAGTATTCGGCAAGAAAAACTGTTTTTT. The variable domain in full, completed from reference TRBV19 and TRBJ1-4, reads DGGITQSPKYLFRKEGQNVTLSCEQNLNHDAMYWYRQDPGQGLRLIYYSQIVNDFQKGDIAEGYSVSREKKESFPLTVTSAQKNPTAFYLCASSADSIRQEKLFFGSGTQLSVL.

V is TRBV5-1 and J is TRBJ2-1; 7 nucleotides agree with TRBD2. Unmatched junction bases numbered 8, after V lost 2 bases and J lost 0 bases. CDR1 SGHRS and CDR2 YFSETQ come from the germline V gene. The CDR3 covers 17 residues. The CDR3 reads CASSFFLRGSSYNEQFF. The CDR3 DNA reads as TGCGCCAGCAGCTTTTTCTTGCGGGGGAGCTCCTACAATGAGCAGTTCTTC.

The chain couples TRBV5-1 to TRBJ2-5; TRBD2 agrees at 11 bases. CDR1 is SGHRS and CDR2 is YFSETQ in the germline V gene. With V trimmed by 0 bases and J by 2 bases, 9 bases remained unmatched. The CDR3 runs to 18 residues. CDR3 nucleotides: TGCGCCAGCAGCTTGGCCTACCGACTAGCGGGGAGTCAAGAGACCCAGTACTTC. This sequence encodes CASSLAYRLAGSQETQYF. Filled out from reference TRBV5-1 and TRBJ2-5, the complete variable domain reads KAGVTQTPRYLIKTRGQQVTLSCSPISGHRSVSWYQQTPGQGLQFLFEYFSETQRNKGNFPGRFSGRQFSNSRSEMNVSTLELGDSALYLCASSLAYRLAGSQETQYFGPGTRLLVL.

This clone occurred once. The J gene is TRBJ1-2, the V gene TRBV27; D not resolved. The CDR3 length is 14 residues. CDR1 and CDR2 from the germline V gene are MNHEY and SMNVEV (reference sequence). Between the trimmed V and J ends, which lost 0 bases and 11 bases, there was a span of 16 bases. The CDR3 region has the DNA TGTGCCAGCAGTTTATCTGGAGGACCCCCCCGGTACACCTTC. Its protein is CASSLSGGPPRYTF.

This sequence joins TRBV10-3 and TRBJ2-2; D gene ambiguous. The germline gives CDR1 ENHRY, CDR2 SYGVKD. Trimming took 10 bases from V and 2 from J, leaving 17 bases between them. The CDR3 runs to 15 residues. CDR3 sequence reads: CASADTYTNTGELFF. In DNA form, the CDR3 reads TGTGCCAGTGCAGACACCTATACTAACACCGGGGAGCTGTTTTTT.

This chain links TRBV20-1 with TRBJ1-5, with D perhaps matching TRBD1 (6 bases). The CDR3 consists of 13 residues. From germline, CDR1 is DFQATT and CDR2 SNEGSKA (reference sequence). Trimming left V 3 bases short and J 6 bases short, with 12 bases between. The CDR3 reads CSASTGLGQPQHF. In DNA form, the CDR3 reads TGCAGTGCTAGTACAGGGCTGGGTCAGCCCCAGCATTTT.

The table lists this clone with a few counts. The V call is TRBV19, the J call TRBJ1-2, with D tentatively TRBD1 (6 bases). The length of the CDR3 is 14 residues. The V and J ends lost 6 bases and 3 bases respectively, with 14 bases between them. Germline CDR1 reads LNHDA; CDR2 reads SQIVND (reference sequence). The CDR3 protein is CASRPSTGDYGYTF. Here the CDR3 DNA reads TGTGCCAGTAGACCCTCGACAGGAGACTATGGCTACACCTTC.

This clone was seen just once. The V gene is TRBV6-2 or TRBV6-3, the J gene TRBJ2-1; D remains unclear. Trimming removed 1 base from V and 1 base from J, with 8 bases in between. This CDR3 region has 15 residues. CDR1 and CDR2 (germline): MNHEY, SVGEGT. The CDR3 loop reads CASSYLASSYNEQFF. CDR3 DNA: TGTGCCAGCAGTTACTTAGCTTCGTCCTACAATGAGCAGTTCTTC.

Details on this clone: This sample also contains other DNA sequences that code for the same CDR3. The rearrangement joins TRBV19 to TRBJ1-2, with 8 nucleotides matching TRBD1. The CDR3 runs to 14 residues. V lost 3 bases and J lost 4; bases outside the gene matches: 4. Germline V CDR1 and CDR2: LNHDA, SQIVND (reference sequence). CDR3 protein: CASSIRQGSYGYTF. CDR3 coding DNA: TGTGCCAGTAGTATCAGACAGGGGAGCTATGGCTACACCTTC.

V usage is TRBV5-4 and J usage is TRBJ1-6; D call uncertain. CDR3 length: 12 amino acids. Deletions cut 7 bases from V and 7 bases from J, with 9 bases between. The germline V gene has CDR1 SGHNT and CDR2 YYREEE (reference sequence). CDR3 region: CASGSGNSPLHF. The CDR3 DNA reads TGTGCCAGCGGCTCAGGAAATTCACCCCTCCACTTT.

The chain employs TRBV7-2 and TRBJ2-1; 10 bases agree with TRBD2. Germline CDR1 is SGHTA and CDR2 is FQGNSA. CDR3 length: 16 amino acids. The trim removed 2 bases at V and 1 base at J, leaving 2 bases unmatched. The CDR3 DNA is TGTGCCAGCAGCTTACTAGCGGGAGAGTCCTACAATGAGCAGTTCTTC. This translates into CASSLLAGESYNEQFF.

The chain links TRBV4-1 to TRBJ1-5; TRBD1 agrees at 8 bases. The CDR3 consists of 16 residues. The J segment lost 4 bases and the V segment lost 1 base, leaving 6 bases of the junction unmatched. Germline V CDR1 and CDR2: MGHRA, YSYEKL. The CDR3 DNA sequence: TGCGCCAGCAGCCAAGCAGGGACAGGAGGGAATCAGCCCCAGCATTTT. This encodes CASSQAGTGGNQPQHF.

Here the CDR3 DNA reads TGTGCCAGCAGCGCGCAACAGGGCTCTGGAAACACCATATATTTT. Protein sequence: CASSAQQGSGNTIYF. The chain is built from TRBV2 and TRBJ1-3, with D tentatively TRBD1 (6 bases). The CDR3 loop spans 15 amino acids. The V end was cut by 6 bases, the J end by 0 bases, with 12 bases between. Germline CDR1 and CDR2: SNHLY and FYNNEI.

The gene calls are TRBV6-4 and TRBJ2-2, with D possibly being TRBD1 (6 bases). V dropped 4 bases and J dropped 3 bases, with 9 bases sitting between them. CDR3 length equals 14 residues. Germline V lookup: CDR1 MRHNA, CDR2 SNTAGT. CDR3 DNA: TGTGCCAGCAGTGCCCAGGGGTACACCGGGGAGCTGTTTTTT. Translation: CASSAQGYTGELFF.

This chain uses TRBV9 with TRBJ2-7; the match to TRBD1 covers 9 bases. The CDR3 has 16 residues. Germline values: CDR1 SGDLS, CDR2 YYNGEE. The V segment lost 3 bases and the J segment 3 bases; nucleotides outside the gene matches: 10. DNA of the CDR3: TGTGCCAGCAGCGGTGCTCCGGACAGGGGTAGCTACGAGCAGTACTTC. This codes for CASSGAPDRGSYEQYF.

Here the CDR3 reads CASSQKSWYSLAKNIQYF. CDR3 DNA sequence: TGCGCCAGCAGCCAAAAAAGTTGGTACAGCTTAGCCAAAAACATTCAGTACTTC. This sequence joins TRBV4-1 and TRBJ2-4; D gene ambiguous. Germline V gene sequence: CDR1 MGHRA, CDR2 YSYEKL. CDR3 length: 18 amino acids. Trimming cost V 2 bases and J 0 bases, with 17 bases left between them.